Below, 8 T cell receptor beta chains from the same sample are listed, as sequenced in a study of blood T cell repertoires in COVID-19 (dated by TCRdb to about 2020). Receptor libraries were prepared by the immunoSEQ multiplex PCR assay. What TCRdb holds here is the immuneACCESS table cut down to in-frame rearrangements. Part of the clones is not present; checked against another copy, under half of the missing clones reflect an unresolved V gene, and the others are unexplained. Counted in this sample were about 300,000 clones; roughly 83% of them appeared once. Jointly, the top ten make up roughly 1.5% of the sample. Sample: peripheral blood. The receptor set was obtained from a human donor with COVID-19, enrolled during active disease. The donor label of this sample is uncertain.

The rearrangement joins TRBV3-1 (or the pseudogene TRBV3-2) to TRBJ2-2, with 7 bases matching TRBD2. Trimming at V came to 7 bases and at J to 8 bases, leaving 19 bases not matched to a gene. CDR1 LGHDT and CDR2 YNNKEL come from the germline V gene (reference sequence). This CDR3 region has 17 residues. The chain's CDR3 is CASTPVQGLRVVGELFF. The DNA for the CDR3 is TGTGCCAGCACACCCGTCCAGGGACTACGAGTGGTAGGGGAGCTGTTTTTT.

The V gene is TRBV12-3 or TRBV12-4, the J gene TRBJ2-7; TRBD1 matches at 7 bases. There are 12 residues in the CDR3. V dropped 5 bases and J dropped 6; count of bases not matched to a gene: 4. CDR3 in amino acids: CASSTGTAEQYF. DNA for the CDR3: TGTGCCAGCAGTACCGGGACAGCCGAGCAGTACTTC.

V gene TRBV9 combines with J gene TRBJ2-5, with D possibly being TRBD1 (5 bases). The CDR3 consists of 13 residues. Trimming shortened V by 4 bases and J by 5 bases, and 12 bases separated the two germline ends. The germline V gene encodes CDR1 SGDLS and CDR2 YYNGEE. CDR3: CASSPRVGETQYF. The CDR3 nucleotides read TGTGCCAGCAGCCCCAGGGTGGGGGAGACCCAGTACTTC.

V usage is TRBV3-1 (or the pseudogene TRBV3-2) and J usage is TRBJ2-1, with TRBD2 identical over 10 bases. CDR3 size: 16 residues. Germline V gene lookup returns CDR1 LGHDT and CDR2 YNNKEL (reference sequence). J lost 4 bases, V lost 5 bases, and 8 bases had no gene match. The DNA of the CDR3 is TGTGCCAGCAGCGTGTTCGGGACTAGCGTTTACAATGAGCAGTTCTTC. Its protein is CASSVFGTSVYNEQFF.

The chain recombines TRBV28 with TRBJ1-1; the match to TRBD1 covers 11 bases. The V and J ends lost 5 bases and 4 bases, in that order; junction bases with no gene match: 6. The germline CDR1 and CDR2 sequences are MDHEN and SYDVKM. This CDR3 region has 15 residues. The CDR3 nucleotides are TGTGCCAGCAGTCCCCGGACAGGGGGCGGCACTGAAGCTTTCTTT. This gives the protein CASSPRTGGGTEAFF.

This sequence joins TRBV29-1 and TRBJ1-6; tentatively, D is TRBD1 (5 bases). Germline V CDR1 and CDR2: SQVTM, ANQGSEA. V was cut by 6 bases and J by 7 bases, with 13 bases left in between. CDR3 size: 13 residues. The CDR3: CSVRAGGNSPLHF. Written as DNA, the CDR3 is TGCAGCGTGAGGGCGGGGGGAAATTCACCCCTCCACTTT.

The chain employs TRBV5-4 and TRBJ2-7; 7 bases agree with TRBD1. The length of the CDR3 is 16 residues. V lost 3 bases to trimming and J lost 0 bases; unmatched junction nucleotides: 9. Germline lookup yields CDR1 SGHNT and CDR2 YYREEE (reference sequence). DNA for the CDR3: TGTGCCAGCAGCTCGTACACCGGGACAGACTCCTACGAGCAGTACTTC. Its translation: CASSSYTGTDSYEQYF.

This clone has a single count. This chain uses TRBV5-4 with TRBJ2-1; D possibly corresponds to TRBD2 (5 bases). The CDR3 loop spans 14 amino acids. Germline CDR1 and CDR2: SGHNT and YYREEE (reference sequence). The V gene lost 4 bases and the J gene lost 9 bases, with 17 bases spanning the gap. CDR3 nucleotide sequence: TGTGCCAGCAGCCTCATCCTAGTGGCGGGTGAGCAGTTCTTC. Translated, it gives CASSLILVAGEQFF.